Following are 22 T cell receptor beta chains from one sample sequenced in a study of T-cell reconstitution after alpha-beta-depleted transplantation in children. Molecular barcoding with unique molecular identifiers was used for the TCRbeta library. A single record per CDR3 protein comes from TCRdb applying MiXCR to the PCR reads. The data show about 830,000 distinct CDR3 sequences, around 17% seen once. This material consisted of PBMCs, mostly from graft donor cells, taken 360 days after TCRalphabeta/CD19-depleted stem cell transplant. Every receptor here comes from a male patient under 18 who had a stem cell transplant for acute lymphoblastic leukemia, so the T cells may come from the graft donor.

This clonotype came up a few times. The V and J genes are TRBV7-7 and TRBJ2-2; tentatively, D is TRBD1 or TRBD2 (6 bases each). The V gene's germline CDR1 is SSHAT and CDR2 FNYEAQ (reference sequence). The V gene lost 1 base and the J gene lost 5 bases, with 14 bases spanning the gap. The CDR3 spans 16 residues. CDR3 nucleotide sequence: TGTGCCAGCAGCTTAGAACGGGGGCAGCTAACCGGGGAGCTGTTTTTT. This sequence encodes CASSLERGQLTGELFF.

Ten or more counts support this clonotype. This chain joins TRBV20-1 and TRBJ2-4; perhaps TRBD2 as D (6 bases). V was cut by 7 bases and J by 3 bases, with 10 bases left in between. Germline CDR1 DFQATT, CDR2 SNEGSKA (reference sequence). The CDR3 sequence is 12 residues long. The CDR3 region is CSVRRDKNIQYF. The CDR3 region has the DNA TGCAGTGTTCGGCGGGACAAAAACATTCAGTACTTC.

This clonotype turned up a few times. The chain links TRBV5-1 to TRBJ2-5, with 7 positions matching TRBD1. Per the germline V gene, CDR1 is SGHRS and CDR2 is YFSETQ. J lost 5 bases, V lost 5 bases, and 6 bases had no gene match. CDR3 length: 13 amino acids. CDR3 sequence: CASRYRGSETQYF. Written as DNA, the CDR3 is TGCGCCAGCAGGTACAGGGGATCGGAGACCCAGTACTTC.

This clonotype was counted a single time. The CDR3 loop reads CASSFSGLAGIYEQFF. CDR3 nucleotides: TGTGCCAGCAGTTTCTCCGGACTAGCGGGAATTTATGAGCAGTTCTTC. This rearrangement joins TRBV27 to TRBJ2-1, with 12 bases fitting TRBD2. Trimming cost V 3 bases and J 8 bases; bases outside gene matches: 8. Germline CDR1 and CDR2: MNHEY and SMNVEV (reference sequence). This CDR3 has 16 amino acids.

The CDR3 region has the DNA TGCAGTGCTACCACTAGCGGAGACCCCCCAGGCACAGATACGCAGTATTTT. It codes for CSATTSGDPPGTDTQYF. J is TRBJ2-3 and V is TRBV20-1; 8 bases map to TRBD2. This CDR3 has 17 residues. CDR1 and CDR2 from the germline V gene are DFQATT and SNEGSKA (reference sequence). V lost 4 bases, J lost 1 base, and 13 bases stayed unmatched.

This clonotype was seen just once. The gene calls are TRBV20-1 and TRBJ2-3, with 8 bases that match TRBD1. V dropped 6 bases and J dropped 3; count of bases not matched to a gene: 8. The CDR3 is 14 amino acids. Germline V gene sequence: CDR1 DFQATT, CDR2 SNEGSKA (reference sequence). Written as DNA, the CDR3 is TGCAGTGCCCTCTCCGGGACAGGTACAGATACGCAGTATTTT. Protein: CSALSGTGTDTQYF.

The chain uses TRBV4-1 and TRBJ1-1, with D possibly matching TRBD1 (6 bases). V lost 4 bases and J lost 5, with 23 bases in between. The CDR3 runs to 17 residues. Germline V gives CDR1 MGHRA, CDR2 YSYEKL. Here the CDR3 DNA reads TGCGCCAGCAGCCGCCGAACGGGGGCCCTATGGACAACTGAAGCTTTCTTT. As protein: CASSRRTGALWTTEAFF.

Ten or more counts support this clonotype. The V call is TRBV24-1, the J call TRBJ2-7; no clear D gene. This CDR3 has 11 amino acids. CDR1 is KGHDR, CDR2 SFDVKD, per germline. The V end was cut by 1 base, the J end by 4 bases, with 1 base between. This CDR3 reads CATSDFYEQYF. In nucleotides, the CDR3 is TGTGCCACCAGTGATTTTTACGAGCAGTACTTC.

In this sample, this clonotype turned up a few times. This sequence joins TRBV2 and TRBJ2-1; a possible D gene is TRBD1 (5 bases). V lost 0 bases and J 4 bases, leaving 16 bases between the germline ends. The CDR3 spans 17 residues. In germline, CDR1 is SNHLY, CDR2 FYNNEI. The CDR3 here is CASSEAVGAERYNEQFF. The DNA of the CDR3 is TGTGCCAGCAGTGAAGCGGTAGGGGCCGAGAGGTACAATGAGCAGTTCTTC.

This clonotype turned up a few times. V usage is TRBV7-9 and J usage is TRBJ2-7; possibly TRBD1 for D (6 bases). The germline CDR1 and CDR2 sequences are SEHNR and FQNEAQ (reference sequence). CDR3 length equals 15 residues. Trimming stripped 5 bases from V and 3 bases from J, with 17 bases between. The CDR3 sequence: CASSNPPGQNYEQYF. The CDR3 nucleotides read TGTGCCAGCAGCAACCCACCGGGACAAAACTACGAGCAGTACTTC.

The genes are TRBV19 and TRBJ2-2; D is possibly TRBD1 (5 bases). This CDR3 region has 16 residues. Germline CDR1 is LNHDA and CDR2 is SQIVND (reference sequence). V was clipped by 3 bases and J by 0 bases, with 11 bases between them. The CDR3 DNA sequence: TGTGCCAGTAGTATTTGGGGCAGGGCGAACACCGGGGAGCTGTTTTTT. Protein product: CASSIWGRANTGELFF.

This clonotype was seen at least ten times. The V gene is TRBV9, the J gene TRBJ2-1; D remains ambiguous. V lost 6 bases and J 2 bases, leaving 12 bases between the germline ends. This CDR3 contains 14 residues. From germline, CDR1 is SGDLS and CDR2 YYNGEE. The CDR3 spells CASNYGEAYNEQFF. The DNA for the CDR3 is TGTGCCAGCAATTATGGAGAAGCCTACAATGAGCAGTTCTTC.

The V call is TRBV12-5, the J call TRBJ2-5, with a tentative D call TRBD1 (6 bases). Germline V gene data show CDR1 as LGHNT and CDR2 as FRNRAP. The V end was cut by 0 bases, the J end by 4 bases, with 18 bases between. This CDR3 region has 17 residues. CDR3: CASGLVRGVGAGETQYF. DNA for the CDR3: TGTGCTAGTGGTTTGGTACGAGGGGTGGGGGCGGGAGAGACCCAGTACTTC.

V is TRBV7-9 and J is TRBJ2-5; TRBD2 aligns across 12 bases. J was trimmed by 5 bases and V by 5 bases; bases with no gene match: 3. Looked up from germline, CDR1 is SEHNR and CDR2 is FQNEAQ (reference sequence). The CDR3 spans 14 residues. The CDR3 sequence: CASSPTSGSETQYF. The DNA of the CDR3 is TGTGCCAGCAGCCCGACTAGCGGGAGTGAGACCCAGTACTTC.

The V gene is TRBV6-2 or TRBV6-3, the J gene TRBJ2-1; 10 bases match TRBD2. V lost 5 bases and J lost 2; bases outside the gene matches: 9. The CDR3 spans 17 residues. Germline V gene lookup returns CDR1 MNHEY and CDR2 SVGEGT. The CDR3 DNA sequence: TGTGCCAGCAGTACCCTCTGGACTAGCGGTGCCTACAATGAGCAGTTCTTC. Protein sequence: CASSTLWTSGAYNEQFF.

V gene TRBV2 combines with J gene TRBJ1-2, with D unclear. With 0 bases removed from V and 5 bases from J, the gap between germline ends came to 16 bases. CDR1 SNHLY and CDR2 FYNNEI come from the germline V gene. This CDR3 is built from 16 residues. CDR3 region: CASSEASGISGYGYTF. CDR3 bases: TGTGCCAGCAGTGAAGCGTCCGGGATCTCTGGTTATGGCTACACCTTC.

The table lists this clonotype with many counts. DNA of the CDR3: TGCGCCAGCAGCTTCACCCCGGGACTAGCGGGAGAGACCCAGTACTTC. This translates into CASSFTPGLAGETQYF. The rearrangement uses TRBV5-1 and TRBJ2-5; 12 nucleotides match TRBD2. Trimming cost V 2 bases and J 4 bases; bases outside gene matches: 6. The CDR3 length is 16 residues. Germline CDR1 SGHRS, CDR2 YFSETQ. Full variable domain (rest looked up from reference TRBV5-1 and TRBJ2-5): KAGVTQTPRYLIKTRGQQVTLSCSPISGHRSVSWYQQTPGQGLQFLFEYFSETQRNKGNFPGRFSGRQFSNSRSEMNVSTLELGDSALYLCASSFTPGLAGETQYFGPGTRLLVL.

The J gene is TRBJ2-2, the V gene TRBV5-1, with 7 bases fitting TRBD2. The J segment lost 5 bases and the V segment lost 3 bases, leaving 1 base of the junction unmatched. The CDR3 has 13 residues. From germline, CDR1 is SGHRS and CDR2 YFSETQ. This CDR3 reads CASSWEGTGELFF. The CDR3 coding sequence is TGCGCCAGCAGCTGGGAGGGGACCGGGGAGCTGTTTTTT. Variable domain in full (rest from reference TRBV5-1 and TRBJ2-2): KAGVTQTPRYLIKTRGQQVTLSCSPISGHRSVSWYQQTPGQGLQFLFEYFSETQRNKGNFPGRFSGRQFSNSRSEMNVSTLELGDSALYLCASSWEGTGELFFGEGSRLTVL.

With regard to this clonotype: The conserved phenylalanine or tryptophan normally closing the CDR3 is absent here, so this likely arose from a read error. The J gene is TRBJ1-1, the V gene TRBV20-1; D uncertain. V lost 6 bases and J 3 bases, leaving 20 bases between the germline ends. Germline V lookup: CDR1 DFQATT, CDR2 SNEGSKA (reference sequence). CDR3 length equals 15 residues. CDR3 sequence reads: CSAAPYEHLDTEAFC. The DNA of the CDR3 is TGCAGTGCGGCCCCTTACGAACACTTAGACACTGAAGCTTTCTGT.

The genes are TRBV18 and TRBJ2-4; D is perhaps TRBD1 or TRBD2 (6 bases each). The CDR3 spans 15 residues. Germline V lookup: CDR1 KGHSH, CDR2 LQKENI. The V end was cut by 0 bases, the J end by 4 bases, with 10 bases between. This CDR3 reads CASSPPGGQKNIQYF. The CDR3 DNA reads as TGTGCCAGCTCACCACCTGGGGGGCAAAAAAACATTCAGTACTTC.

The V call is TRBV5-1, the J call TRBJ2-7; 7 nucleotides agree with TRBD2. CDR1 is SGHRS, CDR2 YFSETQ, per germline. This CDR3 spans 18 amino acids. The V gene end was trimmed by 0 bases and the J gene end by 0 bases; junction bases not matched to a gene: 12. The CDR3 nucleotides read TGCGCCAGCAGCTTGGTGGTCAGGTCCGGGGGGAGCTCCTACGAGCAGTACTTC. Translating it yields CASSLVVRSGGSSYEQYF.

The table lists this clonotype with a few counts. This chain joins TRBV28 and TRBJ2-5; tentative D call: TRBD1 (6 bases). CDR1 is MDHEN and CDR2 is SYDVKM in the germline V gene. V was shortened by 11 bases and J by 3 bases, with 16 bases between the two germline ends. The CDR3 has 13 residues. This CDR3 reads CAARRTEEETQYF. The CDR3 DNA sequence: TGTGCCGCCAGGAGGACAGAGGAAGAGACCCAGTACTTC.